A selection of T cell receptor beta chains follows, all from one sample in a study of cytomegalovirus exposure and HLA in healthy donors. Repertoires were generated with immunoSEQ multiplex PCR, while TCRdb's copy carries only in-frame clones and drops some. The top ten clones hold 4.5% to 5% of a sample with about 120,000 clones, approximately 77% of them seen once. What was sequenced was PBMCs. The receptors were gathered from a man between 45 and 60 years old in good health and CMV-seropositive. Both conserved end residues are part of each CDR3. Fields, in order: CDR3 DNA, CDR3 protein, D gene, V gene, clone size, CDR3 length, J gene. D genes are given only for firm matches. Rows give clone size only sometimes, using once, few, many, or a class for an expanded clone.

CDR3 DNA: TGCGCCAGCAGCTTCGTTCCGGGGGGGCGGTACAATGAGCAGTTCTTC
CDR3 protein: CASSFVPGGRYNEQFF
D gene: TRBD2
V gene: TRBV5-1
clone size: -
CDR3 length: 16
J gene: TRBJ2-1

CDR3 DNA: TGTGCCAGCAGTTTACCAGGAGGGAGCCCAGATACGCAGTATTTT
CDR3 protein: CASSLPGGSPDTQYF
D gene: -
V gene: TRBV28
clone size: -
CDR3 length: 15
J gene: TRBJ2-3

CDR3 DNA: TGTGCCAGCAGTGAGAGGGACAGGGCTGAAGCTTTCTTT
CDR3 protein: CASSERDRAEAFF
D gene: TRBD1
V gene: TRBV2
clone size: once
CDR3 length: 13
J gene: TRBJ1-1

CDR3 DNA: TGTGCCAGCAGTTACGGGAGGACAACTACTGGAAACACCATATATTTT
CDR3 protein: CASSYGRTTTGNTIYF
D gene: -
V gene: TRBV6-5
clone size: -
CDR3 length: 16
J gene: TRBJ1-3

CDR3 DNA: TGTGCCAGCAGCCATGCAGGGGGAGCTTTCTTT
CDR3 protein: CASSHAGGAFF
D gene: TRBD1
V gene: TRBV14
clone size: -
CDR3 length: 11
J gene: TRBJ1-1

CDR3 DNA: TGTGCCAGCAGTTTAGCAGGGTCGGGTACTTCCTACAATGAGCAGTTCTTC
CDR3 protein: CASSLAGSGTSYNEQFF
D gene: -
V gene: TRBV27
clone size: once
CDR3 length: 17
J gene: TRBJ2-1

CDR3 DNA: TGTGCCACCAGCAGAGTTGGGGGGAAGGATGGGAATGAGCAGTTCTTC
CDR3 protein: CATSRVGGKDGNEQFF
D gene: -
V gene: TRBV15
clone size: -
CDR3 length: 16
J gene: TRBJ2-1

CDR3 DNA: TGTGCCAGCAGTTACTTCGTGAACACTGAAGCTTTCTTT
CDR3 protein: CASSYFVNTEAFF
D gene: -
V gene: TRBV6-5
clone size: -
CDR3 length: 13
J gene: TRBJ1-1

CDR3 DNA: TGTGCCAGCAGCTTAGGGACGGGGATCTACGAGCAGTACTTC
CDR3 protein: CASSLGTGIYEQYF
D gene: -
V gene: TRBV7-2
clone size: -
CDR3 length: 14
J gene: TRBJ2-7

CDR3 DNA: TGTGCCACCAGCAGGACTGAAACGGGACAGCACTACGAGCAGTACTTC
CDR3 protein: CATSRTETGQHYEQYF
D gene: TRBD1
V gene: TRBV15
clone size: -
CDR3 length: 16
J gene: TRBJ2-7

CDR3 DNA: TGTGCCAGCAGCCCCAGGGCTCCAGGGGAGCCTGGAAACACCATATATTTT
CDR3 protein: CASSPRAPGEPGNTIYF
D gene: -
V gene: TRBV7-2
clone size: -
CDR3 length: 17
J gene: TRBJ1-3

CDR3 DNA: TGTGCCAGCAGCTCGACAGGGGGAGGTGAAAAACTGTTTTTT
CDR3 protein: CASSSTGGGEKLFF
D gene: TRBD1
V gene: TRBV7-8
clone size: -
CDR3 length: 14
J gene: TRBJ1-4

CDR3 DNA: TGTGCCATCAGCGAGTGGGCAACCACAGGGGATACGCAGTATTTT
CDR3 protein: CAISEWATTGDTQYF
D gene: -
V gene: TRBV10-3
clone size: -
CDR3 length: 15
J gene: TRBJ2-3

CDR3 DNA: TGTGCCAGCAGTCCTAATTTGGTTACTCAGCCCCAGCATTTT
CDR3 protein: CASSPNLVTQPQHF
D gene: -
V gene: TRBV28
clone size: few
CDR3 length: 14
J gene: TRBJ1-5

CDR3 DNA: TGCGCCAGCAGCTTTAATCCTACAACTAATGAAAAACTGTTTTTT
CDR3 protein: CASSFNPTTNEKLFF
D gene: -
V gene: TRBV5-1
clone size: -
CDR3 length: 15
J gene: TRBJ1-4

CDR3 DNA: TGTGCCAGCAGCGTCCAACTTGGAAACACCATATATTTT
CDR3 protein: CASSVQLGNTIYF
D gene: -
V gene: TRBV7-9
clone size: -
CDR3 length: 13
J gene: TRBJ1-3

CDR3 DNA: TGTGCCAGCAGTTACTCAGGGCGTAAAGACAGCTATGGCTACACCTTC
CDR3 protein: CASSYSGRKDSYGYTF
D gene: -
V gene: TRBV6-5
clone size: -
CDR3 length: 16
J gene: TRBJ1-2

CDR3 DNA: TGTGCCAGCAGTTCAGGCGGGGTCGGCGAGCAGTACTTC
CDR3 protein: CASSSGGVGEQYF
D gene: -
V gene: TRBV6-5
clone size: -
CDR3 length: 13
J gene: TRBJ2-7

CDR3 DNA: TGTGCCATCAGTGAGATCCGGGGCGAGCAGTACTTC
CDR3 protein: CAISEIRGEQYF
D gene: -
V gene: TRBV10-3
clone size: -
CDR3 length: 12
J gene: TRBJ2-7

CDR3 DNA: TGTGCCAGCACCACGGGGGAACGAACACGCTATGGCTACACCTTC
CDR3 protein: CASTTGERTRYGYTF
D gene: -
V gene: TRBV7-2
clone size: -
CDR3 length: 15
J gene: TRBJ1-2

CDR3 DNA: TGTGCCAGCAGCTTAGATCTACTAAAGCAGTACTTC
CDR3 protein: CASSLDLLKQYF
D gene: -
V gene: TRBV7-2
clone size: -
CDR3 length: 12
J gene: TRBJ2-7

CDR3 DNA: TGTGCCAGCAGCTTGGGAGCGGGAGCCAACTACGAGCAGTACTTC
CDR3 protein: CASSLGAGANYEQYF
D gene: TRBD2
V gene: TRBV5-4
clone size: -
CDR3 length: 15
J gene: TRBJ2-7